This T cell receptor (beta chain) was observed in a study of T cell repertoires in aging, cancer and after chemotherapy. Study overall: Paired samples before and after chemotherapy came from chronic lymphocytic leukemia patients on fludarabine- or bendamustine-based regimens. The study, taken as a whole, reports: In healthy donors, age-related TCR diversity loss mainly reflected lost richness. Compared with age-matched healthy donors, untreated hematological or solid cancer patients showed higher blood TCR clonality.

This clonotype has just a few counts. As yet, its antigen is unknown. CDR3 length equals 19 residues. The V gene end was trimmed by 5 bases and the J gene end by 1 base; junction bases not matched to a gene: 11. The germline gives CDR1 SGHNT, CDR2 YENEEA. The template was genomic DNA from peripheral blood, not RNA. A mixed TRB-A/B primer pool amplified rearranged TRB by multiplex touch-down PCR. TCRdb re-called the multiplex PCR reads with MiXCR, one entry per CDR3 protein. Of about 1,700 distinct CDR3 sequences listed, approximately 60% are singletons. This sequence originates from a human donor with a blood cancer. The chain joins TRBV11-3 to TRBJ2-3; 14 positions match TRBD2. The sequenced sample was blood. In DNA form, the CDR3 reads TGTGCCAGCAGCCAAACGGGACTAGCGGGAGCCGGACGCACAGATACGCAGTATTTT. Its translation: CASSQTGLAGAGRTDTQYF.